The rows below give T cell receptor beta chains drawn from one sample of a study of blood T cell repertoires in COVID-19. Repertoires were generated with immunoSEQ multiplex PCR, while TCRdb's copy carries only in-frame clones and drops some. The sample carries under 350,000 clones, about 85% recorded once. The material sequenced was peripheral blood. These receptors were obtained from a human donor in a cohort sampled during active COVID-19. Each CDR3 is given with its conserved first and last residue. Each record gives: clone size, J gene, V gene, D gene, CDR3 DNA, CDR3 protein. A D gene is named only where the DNA matches it firmly. Where a row states a size, it is once, few, many or the class of an expanded clone; other rows omit it.

size: once
J: TRBJ1-5
V: TRBV18
D: -
DNA: TGTGCCAGCTCACCGAATGAGTATCAGCCCCAGCATTTT
CDR3: CASSPNEYQPQHF

size: -
J: TRBJ1-5
V: TRBV19
D: TRBD1
DNA: TGTGCCAGTAGTATGGGACAGGGAGTAGGGCCCCAGCATTTT
CDR3: CASSMGQGVGPQHF

size: -
J: TRBJ2-7
V: TRBV4-2
D: -
DNA: TGTGCCAGCAGCCAAAACACCGGGTCCTCGCGCTACGAGCAGTACTTC
CDR3: CASSQNTGSSRYEQYF

size: -
J: TRBJ2-1
V: TRBV20-1
D: -
DNA: TGCAGTGCTAGTGGGGACGGACAGACCAATGAGCAGTTCTTC
CDR3: CSASGDGQTNEQFF

size: many
J: TRBJ1-3
V: TRBV10-2
D: TRBD1
DNA: TGCGCCAGCAGCTCAGGGGGTGGAAACACCATATATTTT
CDR3: CASSSGGGNTIYF

size: -
J: TRBJ2-3
V: TRBV11-3
D: -
DNA: TGTGCCAGCAGCTTAGCCGGTTGGGCTACGGATACGCAGTATTTT
CDR3: CASSLAGWATDTQYF

size: -
J: TRBJ1-6
V: TRBV6-5
D: -
DNA: TGTGCCAGCAGACCGCCGACGGGTTCACCCCTCCACTTT
CDR3: CASRPPTGSPLHF

size: -
J: TRBJ2-7
V: TRBV4-3
D: TRBD2
DNA: TGCGCCAGCAGCCCCGCGGGACTAGCGGGACGCGAGCAGTACTTC
CDR3: CASSPAGLAGREQYF

size: -
J: TRBJ1-1
V: TRBV24-1
D: -
DNA: TGTGCCACCAGTGACGGAGTTACTAACACTGAAGCTTTCTTT
CDR3: CATSDGVTNTEAFF

size: -
J: TRBJ2-5
V: TRBV15
D: TRBD2
DNA: TGTGCCACCAGCACAAGCCTGCGGGAGACGCTGTACTTC
CDR3: CATSTSLRETLYF

size: -
J: TRBJ2-3
V: TRBV19
D: TRBD1
DNA: TGTGCCAGTAGTATTTTACCCGTTCTGACAGGGGGCGGCACAGATACGCAGTATTTT
CDR3: CASSILPVLTGGGTDTQYF

size: -
J: TRBJ2-7
V: TRBV7-9
D: -
DNA: TGTGCCAGCAGCTTAGCTAACGGCTACGAGCAGTACTTC
CDR3: CASSLANGYEQYF

size: few
J: TRBJ2-7
V: TRBV6-5
D: -
DNA: TGTGCCAGCAGTTTCGGGGGCGAGCAGTACTTC
CDR3: CASSFGGEQYF